This entry is about one T cell receptor beta chain. What it binds is not known. The data were obtained in a study of a mutant IDH1 vaccine in newly diagnosed glioma. Across the study: Antecedent treatment encompassed radiotherapy, temozolomide, or their combination; the majority received both.

The protocol was immunoSEQ multiplex PCR, while the TCRdb copy is restricted to in-frame clones and leaves out a portion. The table records about 46,000 clones, roughly 85% of them present only once. The time point denotes: baseline, week 1 (first vaccination visit). Treatment denoted: pre-vaccination baseline after standard-of-care therapy. The donors had new WHO grade 3 or 4 astrocytomas; these were IDH1-mutant and ATRX-lost. Overall study findings and caveats: Of the patients, around 93% had vaccine-induced immune responses. Among top peripheral T cell clonotypes, changes seemed unrelated to pseudoprogression.

The sample here was PBMCs, taken from a glioma patient treated with radiotherapy, temozolomide or both. The TCR was taken from a man aged 40-55 years with glioma.

CDR3 sequence: CASSSPTRGYEQYF. CDR3 in DNA: TGTGCCAGCAGTTCCCCGACGAGGGGCTACGAGCAGTACTTC. The chain combines TRBV27 with TRBJ2-7, with D perhaps assigned TRBD1 or TRBD2 (5 bases each). The CDR3 runs 14 residues. The germline V gene encodes CDR1 MNHEY and CDR2 SMNVEV (reference sequence). Deletions cut 4 bases from V and 3 bases from J, with 13 bases between.